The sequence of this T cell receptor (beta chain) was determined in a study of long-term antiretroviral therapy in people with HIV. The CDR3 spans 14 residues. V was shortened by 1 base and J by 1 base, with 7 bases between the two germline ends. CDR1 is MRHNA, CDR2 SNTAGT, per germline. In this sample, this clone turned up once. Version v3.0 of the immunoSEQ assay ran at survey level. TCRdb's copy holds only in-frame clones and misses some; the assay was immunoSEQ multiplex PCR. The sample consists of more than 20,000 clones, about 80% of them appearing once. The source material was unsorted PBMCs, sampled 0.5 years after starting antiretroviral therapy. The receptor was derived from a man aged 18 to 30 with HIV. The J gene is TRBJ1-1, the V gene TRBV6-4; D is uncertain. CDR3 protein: CASSDFPGNTEAFF. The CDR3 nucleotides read TGTGCCAGCAGTGACTTCCCAGGGAACACTGAAGCTTTCTTT.